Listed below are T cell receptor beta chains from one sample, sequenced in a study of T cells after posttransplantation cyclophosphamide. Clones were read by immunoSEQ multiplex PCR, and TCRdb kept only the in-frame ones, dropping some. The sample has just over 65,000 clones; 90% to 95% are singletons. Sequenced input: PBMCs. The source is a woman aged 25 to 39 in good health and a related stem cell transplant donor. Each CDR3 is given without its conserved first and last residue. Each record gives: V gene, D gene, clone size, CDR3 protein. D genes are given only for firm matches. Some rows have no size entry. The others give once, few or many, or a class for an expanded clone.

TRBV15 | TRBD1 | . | ATSRGPQGGIYGYT
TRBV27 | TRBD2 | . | ASSVTSLNTGELF
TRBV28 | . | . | ASSPPGRVRNQPQH
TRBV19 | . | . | ASTKGVKNSPLH
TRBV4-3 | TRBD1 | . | ASSPGQGNYGYT
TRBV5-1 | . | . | ASSTGQNTEAF
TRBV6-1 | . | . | ASRPGRVGNQPQH
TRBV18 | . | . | ASSPWGADTGELF
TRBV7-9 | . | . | ASKSGNRVNEKLF
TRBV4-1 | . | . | ASSASSAFSGANVLT
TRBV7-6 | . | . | ASSLGASLYSSYEQY
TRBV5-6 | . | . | ASSLQTGPRSGNTIY
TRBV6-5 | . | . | ASSYSSQISGNTIY
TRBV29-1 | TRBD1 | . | SVPDRGRRETQY
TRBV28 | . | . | ASTLYTEAF
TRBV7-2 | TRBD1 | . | ASSLGTGRHNEQF
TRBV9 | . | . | ASSVESRGSPLH
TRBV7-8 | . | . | ASSLGRNSPLH
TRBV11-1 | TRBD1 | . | ASSPRGRADTQY
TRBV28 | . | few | ASSLYRNTYEQY
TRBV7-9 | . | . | ASSLERGGPATEAF
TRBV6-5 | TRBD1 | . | ASRPERDRGYEQY
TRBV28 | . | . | ASSGDRSNSGNTIY
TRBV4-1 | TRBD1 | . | ASSRGPGQANEKLF
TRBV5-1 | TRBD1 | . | ASSPFGQGAGNTIY
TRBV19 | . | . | ASSMNGDTEAF
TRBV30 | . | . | AWSVTVRSLGSPLH
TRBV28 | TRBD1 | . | ASSLCRGGEKGYT
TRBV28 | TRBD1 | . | ASSVDRDTEAF
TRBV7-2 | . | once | ASSPEGGYGSPLH
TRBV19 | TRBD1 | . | ASMMGQLNTEAF
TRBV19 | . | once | ASSIGGNTEAF
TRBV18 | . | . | ASSPQGLRTEAF
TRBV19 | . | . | ASHGVGEQF
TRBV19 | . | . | ASSANRAGGYT
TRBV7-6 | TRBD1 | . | ASSSGQSNTEAF
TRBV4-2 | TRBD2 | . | ASSKRGANTGELF
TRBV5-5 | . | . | ASSPLPEGQPQH
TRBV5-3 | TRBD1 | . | ARSYGTGEYEQY